This TCR beta chain was sequenced during a study of cytomegalovirus exposure and HLA in healthy donors. General study points: A later look showed TCR association rates differing by HLA locus, highest for DRB1 and lowest for HLA-C. Analysis was performed later, and it showed HLA-associated TCR beta chains to be more clonally expanded than equally common others. It was reportedly the case that the classifier diagnosed cytomegalovirus status with high specificity and sensitivity.

The PCR made use of 60 Vbeta and 13 Jbeta primers. Assay used: immunoSEQ multiplex PCR; TCRdb lists only in-frame clones, some missing. Of about 31,000 clones listed, 65% to 75% were seen once; the top ten hold over 9%. This clone has a handful of counts. Its antigen is unidentified. CDR1 is SEHNR, CDR2 FQNEAQ, per germline (reference sequence). This CDR3 has 15 amino acids. With 5 bases removed from V and 4 bases from J, the gap between germline ends came to 14 bases. Whereas donors were nominally healthy upon sampling, unrecorded immune exposures were probable. Sequencing was done on a sample of PBMCs. The chain is built from TRBV7-9 and TRBJ2-2; a weak D match, TRBD1 (5 bases). The clonotype comes from a man between 40 and 49 years old in good health and CMV-seropositive. The CDR3 here is CASSPDRDLTGELFF. The DNA of the CDR3 is TGTGCCAGCAGCCCCGACAGAGATCTCACCGGGGAGCTGTTTTTT.